This T cell receptor (beta chain) was identified during a study of high-grade serous ovarian cancer treatment subgroups. Study background: Each sample yielded on average approximately 7,500 unique TCR beta rearrangements from approximately 15,000 reads.

The tumor samples were collected prior to definitive surgery or chemotherapy. Worth noting for this clone: Its antigen remains unidentified.

V lost 4 bases and J lost 0, with 11 bases in between. This CDR3 is 15 amino acids long. Germline assignment: CDR1 MGHDK and CDR2 SYGVNS. Overall study results and limits: Bulk tumor TCR sequencing gave no spatial information. Tumors within one patient showed repertoire similarity of roughly 0.11 to 0.8. Clonal relatedness tracked neoantigen level, and by trend copy number and mutation load.

The method was immunoSEQ multiplex PCR; TCRdb's version includes in-frame clones alone and lacks a portion of them. This repertoire shows roughly 8,300 clones, about 66% found once; its top ten account for 5% to 6.5%. The TCR originated in a human donor with high-grade serous ovarian cancer. This chain uses TRBV25-1 with TRBJ2-3; no clear D gene. Sequencing used tumor tissue. The CDR3, as DNA: TGTGCCAGCAGTGTGTGGGATCCTAGCACAGATACGCAGTATTTT. It codes for CASSVWDPSTDTQYF.